This T cell receptor (beta chain) was obtained from a study of CD8 T cells in ankylosing spondylitis (dated 2017 in TCRdb). Background for the entire study: The study set out to find disease-linked TCR variants by profiling T cell receptor beta repertoires in ankylosing spondylitis patients and healthy donors. In total, the full study cohort was made up of some 110 healthy donors and 25 to 30 ankylosing spondylitis patients. Peripheral blood was sampled, and synovial fluid was also collected from ankylosing spondylitis patients.

What the authors observed across the whole study: The disease-linked clones showed a CD8+ phenotype and occurred at relatively low frequencies in peripheral blood. Blood from ankylosing spondylitis patients appeared to be characterized by a TCR beta motif made up of fewer than ten highly homologous amino acid variants. Some motif variants had previously been reported in the synovial fluid and blood of reactive arthritis patients, which suggests shared mechanisms of disease initiation. The disease-linked clones were reported to be significantly enriched in matched synovial fluid samples from ankylosing spondylitis patients.

For sequencing, an Illumina HiSeq 2500 was employed. TCR beta libraries were prepared by quantitative 5'-RACE with molecular barcodes. On the study's bioinformatics: To identify disease-linked TCR variants, a new computational method was used, one built on a probabilistic model of VDJ rearrangement. The public reads were run again by TCRdb, first through fastp at Q25 and then through MiXCR, and only productive beta chains were kept. Entries are consolidated by CDR3 protein sequence, retaining the most common genes and DNA. TCRdb, not the authors, supplied the V and J calls. Present in this sample are about 480,000 distinct CDR3 sequences, approximately 17% of which were seen just once. Approximately 1% of the sample is held by the ten biggest clonotypes. This clonotype was counted only a few times. No antigen is known for it. There are no base qualities to consult, and no much larger clone falls within one base.

The receptor's source is a male donor with ankylosing spondylitis. Material: blood, either unsorted or a sorted T cell fraction (not recorded which).

The DNA sequence is TGTGCCAGCAGCCCTGGGCCCCTTACTCAAGAGACCCAGTACTTC. It specifies CASSPGPLTQETQYF. The chain was built from TRBV3-1 and TRBJ2-5; too little of a D gene remains to name it. The germline V gene (reference sequence) yields LGHDT for CDR1 and YNNKEL for CDR2. The junction carries 14 bases between V and J, which are trimmed by 4 bases and 2 bases respectively. The CDR3 spans 15 residues, from the cysteine through the phenylalanine. Only the CDR3 portion is preserved as DNA: 45 bases, with reading frame beginning at the first base.